This TCR beta chain was profiled in a study of technical replicates of blood from a few donors. CDR3 length equals 13 residues. Germline V CDR1 and CDR2: SNHLY, FYNNEI. Trimming removed 4 bases from V and 1 base from J, with 5 bases in between. Produced via immunoSEQ multiplex PCR; TCRdb's table is partial and in-frame only. Seen here are about 76,000 clones, 91% observed once, and the top ten hold 0.2% to 0.3%. The J gene is TRBJ1-5, the V gene TRBV2, with no clear D. The material sequenced was T cells isolated from PBMCs. This receptor was identified in a human donor in good health. CDR3 coding DNA: TGTGCCAGCAGTGTAGAGAGCAATCAGCCCCAGCATTTT. Translating it yields CASSVESNQPQHF.